This is a list of T cell receptor beta chains from one sample in a study of PD-L1 blockade in urothelial cancer. The table came from immunoSEQ multiplex PCR; TCRdb's copy has only in-frame clones and leaves some out. The top ten clones hold 9.5% of a sample with 75,000 to 90,000 clones, 82% of them seen once. Material: PBMCs, obtained around atezolizumab (anti-PD-L1) treatment. The receptors were sampled from a man between 65 and 85 years old with urothelial cancer. CDR3s include the opening cysteine and the closing phenylalanine or tryptophan. The D gene is left open where the match is weak. Size values are once, few and many counts, or a class for expanded clones, and some rows have none.

CDR3	DNA	V	J	D	size
CASGWDLRDRVGNEQFF	TGTGCTAGTGGTTGGGATTTACGGGACAGGGTGGGGAATGAGCAGTTCTTC	TRBV12-5	TRBJ2-1	TRBD1	-
CASSEQGGDRTEAFF	TGTGCCAGCAGTGAACAAGGGGGGGACCGCACTGAAGCTTTCTTT	TRBV25-1	TRBJ1-1	-	-
CASSLRPENEKLFF	TGTGCCAGCAGCTTACGACCGGAGAATGAAAAACTGTTTTTT	TRBV11-2	TRBJ1-4	-	-
CASSYDNGGGGETQYF	TGTGCCAGCAGTTATGATAACGGCGGCGGGGGAGAGACCCAGTACTTC	TRBV6-6	TRBJ2-5	TRBD2	-
CSVRWGGRLAGLDEQFF	TGCAGCGTTAGGTGGGGGGGGAGACTAGCGGGGCTAGATGAGCAGTTCTTC	TRBV29-1	TRBJ2-1	TRBD2	once
CASSLTRSYEQYF	TGTGCCAGCAGCTTAACTAGATCCTACGAGCAGTACTTC	TRBV11-1	TRBJ2-7	-	-
CASAYRTGGDTQYF	TGTGCCAGCGCTTATCGGACAGGCGGTGATACGCAGTATTTT	TRBV2	TRBJ2-3	TRBD1	-
CASRAGGPHNEQFF	TGTGCCAGCAGGGCGGGAGGGCCTCACAATGAGCAGTTCTTC	TRBV7-9	TRBJ2-1	TRBD2	-
CASSSQIEQYF	TGTGCCAGCAGCTCCCAGATCGAGCAGTACTTC	TRBV11-2	TRBJ2-7	-	-
CASSPSGINPQETQYF	TGTGCCAGCTCTCCTAGCGGGATAAATCCCCAAGAGACCCAGTACTTC	TRBV18	TRBJ2-5	TRBD2	-
CASNIGGRNSYNEQFF	TGTGCCAGCAACATCGGGGGGCGGAACTCCTACAATGAGCAGTTCTTC	TRBV7-2	TRBJ2-1	-	-
CASSRGFDEQYF	TGTGCCAGCAGTAGGGGATTCGACGAGCAGTACTTC	TRBV28	TRBJ2-7	-	-
CASSRTGEAGNTIYF	TGTGCCAGTAGTCGGACAGGGGAGGCTGGAAACACCATATATTTT	TRBV19	TRBJ1-3	TRBD1	-
CRFSGLPSSYNEQFF	TGTAGATTTAGCGGGCTCCCTAGCTCCTACAATGAGCAGTTCTTC	TRBV19	TRBJ2-1	TRBD2	-
CASTTGGASYEQYF	TGTGCCAGCACTACAGGGGGCGCATCCTACGAGCAGTACTTC	TRBV7-9	TRBJ2-7	TRBD1	-
CASSSGTSGGTGELFF	TGTGCCAGCAGCTCCGGGACTAGCGGAGGGACCGGGGAGCTGTTTTTT	TRBV7-8	TRBJ2-2	TRBD2	-
CASSQSGSRGYTF	TGTGCCAGCAGCCAGTCGGGTTCGCGCGGCTACACCTTC	TRBV7-2	TRBJ1-2	-	-
CASSVRGAGFGQPQHF	TGTGCCAGCAGCGTGCGGGGTGCTGGGTTCGGTCAGCCCCAGCATTTT	TRBV2	TRBJ1-5	-	-
CSVDISGYTF	TGCAGCGTTGACATTTCTGGCTACACCTTC	TRBV29-1	TRBJ1-2	-	-
CASSPLTGNTEAFF	TGTGCCAGTAGTCCACTTACTGGGAACACTGAAGCTTTCTTT	TRBV19	TRBJ1-1	-	-
CASSPTSGAYNEQFF	TGTGCCAGCAGCCCCACTAGCGGTGCCTACAATGAGCAGTTCTTC	TRBV7-3	TRBJ2-1	TRBD2	-
CASSIPPDQPQHF	TGTGCCAGTAGTATACCCCCAGATCAGCCCCAGCATTTT	TRBV19	TRBJ1-5	-	-
CASSLYSGYLPNYGYTF	TGTGCCAGCAGTTTATACTCAGGGTACCTTCCTAACTATGGCTACACCTTC	TRBV27	TRBJ1-2	-	-
CASSLEGRGSWHEQYF	TGCGCCAGCAGCTTGGAGGGCAGGGGTTCGTGGCACGAGCAGTACTTC	TRBV5-1	TRBJ2-7	-	-
CASSSTGISYEQYF	TGTGCCAGCAGCTCGACAGGGATTTCCTACGAGCAGTACTTC	TRBV5-4	TRBJ2-7	TRBD1	-
CASSLTTRSTDTQYF	TGTGCCAGTAGTCTTACGACACGCAGCACAGATACGCAGTATTTT	TRBV19	TRBJ2-3	-	-
CASSTSGAYEQYF	TGTGCCAGCAGCACAAGCGGGGCCTACGAGCAGTACTTC	TRBV7-9	TRBJ2-7	TRBD2	-
CASSESGGVGGYNEQFF	TGTGCCAGCAGTGAATCGGGAGGGGTGGGGGGCTACAATGAGCAGTTCTTC	TRBV6-1	TRBJ2-1	TRBD2	-
CASSPGTTNTGELFF	TGCGCCAGCAGCCCCGGGACAACGAACACCGGGGAGCTGTTTTTT	TRBV4-3	TRBJ2-2	-	-
CATKTGTEAFF	TGTGCCACCAAAACAGGGACTGAAGCTTTCTTT	TRBV6-1	TRBJ1-1	-	-
CASRGDRGWNTEAFF	TGTGCCAGCAGGGGGGACAGGGGCTGGAACACTGAAGCTTTCTTT	TRBV2	TRBJ1-1	TRBD1	once